These T cell receptor beta chains were read from a single sample in a study of PD-1 blockade in classical Hodgkin lymphoma. The repertoire was sequenced with immunoSEQ multiplex PCR; TCRdb's copy has only in-frame clones and lacks some. In the table there are 12,000 to 15,000 clones, about nine tenths of which are singletons. Sequencing was performed on CD8+ T cells from blood. These receptor sequences come from a human donor with classical Hodgkin lymphoma. Both conserved end residues are trimmed from each CDR3.

CDR3aa | j_gene | v_gene
ASSENVPGHPSNQPQH | TRBJ1-5 | TRBV6-1
ASEINTEAF | TRBJ1-1 | TRBV2
ASSEAPYEQY | TRBJ2-7 | TRBV6-1
ASSFGGHGKNIQY | TRBJ2-4 | TRBV5-6
ASSPQREASYEQY | TRBJ2-7 | TRBV28
ASSGQYSNQPQH | TRBJ1-5 | TRBV2
ASSVGVSTYEQY | TRBJ2-7 | TRBV9
ASSFGGDTQY | TRBJ2-3 | TRBV7-9
ASSQERTGYNEQF | TRBJ2-1 | TRBV4-1
ASSLLVQEYTGELF | TRBJ2-2 | TRBV7-9
ASSSSLGLAGPYNEQF | TRBJ2-1 | TRBV27
ASSGGLAGDTQY | TRBJ2-3 | TRBV5-1
ASTPGAEVTGELF | TRBJ2-2 | TRBV27
ASSLVIGRATEAF | TRBJ1-1 | TRBV7-9
ASSLASPYNEQF | TRBJ2-1 | TRBV13
ASSLTGAGTEAF | TRBJ1-1 | TRBV5-4
ASPPSPDRSTEAF | TRBJ1-1 | TRBV7-9
ASSLSDRGHEKLF | TRBJ1-4 | TRBV7-9